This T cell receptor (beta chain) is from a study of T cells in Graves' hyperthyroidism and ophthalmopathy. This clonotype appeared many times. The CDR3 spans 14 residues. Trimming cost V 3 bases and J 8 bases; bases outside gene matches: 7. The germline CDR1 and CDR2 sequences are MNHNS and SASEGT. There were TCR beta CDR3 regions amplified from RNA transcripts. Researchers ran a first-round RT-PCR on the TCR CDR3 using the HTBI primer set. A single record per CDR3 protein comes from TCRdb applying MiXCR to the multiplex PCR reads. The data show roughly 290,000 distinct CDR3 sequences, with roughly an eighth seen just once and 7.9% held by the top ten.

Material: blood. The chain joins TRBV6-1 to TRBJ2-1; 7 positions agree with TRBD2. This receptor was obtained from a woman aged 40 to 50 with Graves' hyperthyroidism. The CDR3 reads CASSEGLHSDEQFF. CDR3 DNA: TGTGCCAGCAGTGAGGGACTACACTCGGATGAGCAGTTCTTC.